The following is a TCR beta chain sequence with its context. Its antigen is not known. The germline V gene has CDR1 KGHSH and CDR2 LQKENI. The V segment lost 4 bases and the J segment 6 bases; nucleotides outside the gene matches: 4. The CDR3 totals 13 residues. The data stem from a study of regulatory T cells. Study outcomes and limitations: Hydrophobic residues at CDR3 positions 6 and 7 were enriched in conventional CD4+ T cells of CD3G-deficient patients. Skewed V and J usage and few unique V-J pairs marked patient repertoires, most in Tregs.

Patients, 2 to 39 years old, had expanded memory T-cell proportions. Sorting split CD4+ cells into CD25-high CD127-low Tregs and CD25-low CD127-high conventional T cells. The PCR used 52 TRBV and 13 TRBJ primers. Using immunoSEQ multiplex PCR, the repertoire was profiled, and TCRdb retains in-frame clones only, with some absent. The top ten hold roughly 1.6% of the sample, which has around 32,000 clones, roughly 90% seen once. The chain recombines TRBV18 with TRBJ1-1, with 8 bases fitting TRBD1. The sequencing input was conventional CD4+ T cells sorted from blood. The TCR sequence derives from a person aged 18-30 years with CD3G deficiency. Written as DNA, the CDR3 is TGTGCCAGCTCACAGACAGGGGTCTCTGAAGCTTTCTTT. The encoded protein is CASSQTGVSEAFF.